This T cell receptor (beta chain) was captured in a study of blood T cell repertoires in COVID-19. Overall study context: Sites across the United States, Italy and Spain contributed samples from acute and convalescent COVID-19. The analysed material was cDNA or gDNA that came from T cells, B-cell-depleted T cells, or PBMCs.

Per the study methods: Nucleated cell counts were estimated from reference gene primer amplification. The protocol was immunoSEQ multiplex PCR, while the TCRdb copy is restricted to in-frame clones and leaves out a portion. The V and J calls and clone size come from that table; D and trimming were worked out from the DNA. The repertoire holds about 300,000 clones, with around four fifths as singletons. Losses at the gene ends were 4 bases for V and 3 bases for J; bases not matched to a gene: 5. CDR3 length: 14 residues. CDR1 and CDR2 (germline): SGHRS, YFSETQ. The gene calls are TRBV5-1 and TRBJ1-1, with 8 positions matching TRBD1. The sequence derives from a woman between 45 and 60 years old with acute or convalescent COVID-19. Sequenced sample: peripheral blood. CDR3 protein: CASSPDREYTEAFF. DNA of the CDR3: TGCGCCAGCAGCCCGGACAGGGAATACACTGAAGCTTTCTTT.